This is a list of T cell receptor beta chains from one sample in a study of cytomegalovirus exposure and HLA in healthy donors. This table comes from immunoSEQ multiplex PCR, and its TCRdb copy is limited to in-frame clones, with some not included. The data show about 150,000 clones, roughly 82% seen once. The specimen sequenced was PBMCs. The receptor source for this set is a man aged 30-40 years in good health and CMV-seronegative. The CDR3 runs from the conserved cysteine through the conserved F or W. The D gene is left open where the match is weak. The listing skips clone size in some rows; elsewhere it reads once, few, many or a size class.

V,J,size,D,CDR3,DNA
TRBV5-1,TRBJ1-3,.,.,CASSLDGPGGYF,TGCGCCAGCAGCTTGGACGGACCTGGAGGGTATTTT
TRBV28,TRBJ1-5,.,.,CASTPRRVQPQHF,TGTGCCAGCACCCCCCGGAGGGTTCAGCCCCAGCATTTT
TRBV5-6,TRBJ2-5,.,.,CASSPEETQYF,TGTGCCAGCAGCCCTGAAGAGACCCAGTACTTC
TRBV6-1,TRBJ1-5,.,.,CASSDTGWRQPQHF,TGTGCCAGCAGTGACACAGGGTGGAGACAGCCCCAGCATTTT
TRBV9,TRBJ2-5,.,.,CASSVFAGAETQYF,TGTGCCAGCAGCGTATTTGCAGGGGCGGAGACCCAGTACTTC
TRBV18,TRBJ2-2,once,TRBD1,CASSLGQGILRNTGELFF,TGTGCCAGCTCACTTGGACAGGGCATACTGAGGAACACCGGGGAGCTGTTTTTT
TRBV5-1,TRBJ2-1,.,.,CASSLDGRANNEQFF,TGCGCCAGCAGCTTGGATGGCAGGGCAAACAATGAGCAGTTCTTC
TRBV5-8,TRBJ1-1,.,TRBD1,CASSEGTGLTTEAFF,TGTGCCAGCAGCGAGGGGACAGGGTTAACGACTGAAGCTTTCTTT
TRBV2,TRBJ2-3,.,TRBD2,CASSELPAGGWVDTQYF,TGTGCCAGCAGTGAACTCCCTGCGGGGGGGTGGGTAGATACGCAGTATTTT
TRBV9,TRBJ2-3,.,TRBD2,CASSVTAAGGRTQYF,TGTGCCAGCAGCGTAACCGCAGCGGGGGGGCGTACGCAGTATTTT
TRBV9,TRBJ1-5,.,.,CASSPGTGGPQHF,TGTGCCAGCAGCCCCGGCACCGGCGGGCCCCAGCATTTT
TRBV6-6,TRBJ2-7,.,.,CASSGQSAGLSYEQYF,TGTGCCAGCAGTGGACAGTCGGCAGGCTTATCCTACGAGCAGTACTTC
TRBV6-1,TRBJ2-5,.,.,CASSEPTGVTQYF,TGTGCCAGCAGTGAACCGACGGGAGTGACCCAGTACTTC
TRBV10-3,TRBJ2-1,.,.,CAISERESYNEQFF,TGTGCCATCAGTGAGCGGGAGTCCTACAATGAGCAGTTCTTC